The 30 T cell receptor beta chains listed next were all sequenced from one sample in a study of blood T cell repertoires in COVID-19. The assay was immunoSEQ multiplex PCR, and TCRdb's table has in-frame clones only and misses some. The sample records a few hundred thousand clones, roughly nine tenths being singletons. The sample was peripheral blood. Receptor source: a man in his 60s who had recovered from COVID-19.

V is TRBV7-9 and J is TRBJ1-4; D may be TRBD1 (5 bases). V lost 5 bases to trimming and J lost 8 bases, with 15 bases between them. Per germline, CDR1 SEHNR and CDR2 FQNEAQ (reference sequence). The CDR3 has 14 residues. The CDR3 coding sequence is TGTGCCAGCAGCCCCATCAGGGTGAGCGAAAAACTGTTTTTT. It yields the protein CASSPIRVSEKLFF.

The V gene is TRBV6-5, the J gene TRBJ2-2; 11 bases fit TRBD1. This CDR3 has 15 residues. With V trimmed by 5 bases and J by 5 bases, 4 bases remained unmatched. Germline V lookup: CDR1 MNHEY, CDR2 SVGAGI. The CDR3 DNA follows: TGTGCCAGCAGTCCGGACAGGGGGCATACCGGGGAGCTGTTTTTT. Translating gives CASSPDRGHTGELFF.

The chain employs TRBV6-4 and TRBJ1-6; D might be TRBD1 (5 bases). The CDR3 spans 15 residues. Germline-derived CDR1 and CDR2 are MRHNA and SNTAGT. Trimming removed 0 bases at V and 7 bases at J, with 10 bases between. The CDR3 loop reads CASSDSSGANSPLHF. The CDR3 DNA follows: TGTGCCAGCAGTGACTCGAGTGGGGCAAATTCACCCCTCCACTTT.

This chain connects TRBV10-3 to TRBJ2-5; 8 nucleotides line up with TRBD2. Per the germline V gene, CDR1 is ENHRY and CDR2 is SYGVKD. The CDR3 spans 16 residues. The V gene end was trimmed by 6 bases and the J gene end by 1 base; junction bases not matched to a gene: 10. CDR3 DNA: TGTGCCATCAGCGGTCTCGGGGGGGCCCGCCAAGAGACCCAGTACTTC. It translates to CAISGLGGARQETQYF.

This chain connects TRBV7-9 to TRBJ1-1; TRBD1 is a possible D gene (5 bases). The CDR3 contains 16 residues. Per the germline V gene, CDR1 is SEHNR and CDR2 is FQNEAQ (reference sequence). Between the trimmed V and J ends, which lost 2 bases and 4 bases, there was a span of 17 bases. The CDR3 region has the DNA TGTGCCAGCAGCTTATCTCAGGGAGGGATTTTCACTGAAGCTTTCTTT. Translating gives CASSLSQGGIFTEAFF.

The V call is TRBV3-1 (or the pseudogene TRBV3-2), the J call TRBJ2-5; TRBD2 agrees at 9 bases. CDR3 length: 16 residues. The junction had 8 bases not matched to a gene; V was cut back by 1 base and J by 5 bases. Germline-derived CDR1 and CDR2 are LGHDT and YNNKEL (reference sequence). The DNA of the CDR3 is TGTGCCAGCAGCCAAGGGGAGCGGGGGGCGGCTGAGACCCAGTACTTC. This gives the protein CASSQGERGAAETQYF.

The genes are TRBV9 and TRBJ2-4; D is perhaps TRBD2 (6 bases). V was trimmed by 4 bases and J by 8 bases, leaving 16 bases between them. Germline V CDR1 and CDR2: SGDLS, YYNGEE. This CDR3 is 14 amino acids long. The CDR3 loop is CASSPLGGWDIQYF. The DNA of the CDR3 is TGTGCCAGCAGCCCCCTTGGAGGGTGGGACATTCAGTACTTC.

The V and J genes are TRBV30 and TRBJ1-4; possible D gene TRBD1, 6 bases. The CDR3 is 11 amino acids. The V gene lost 3 bases and the J gene lost 8 bases, with 7 bases spanning the gap. Germline values: CDR1 GTSNPN, CDR2 SVGIG (reference sequence). The CDR3 here is CAWRDREKLFF. The CDR3 DNA sequence: TGTGCCTGGAGGGACAGAGAAAAACTGTTTTTT. Based on the CDR3 plus reference TRBV30 and TRBJ1-4, the full variable domain is SQTIHQWPATLVQPVGSPLSLECTVEGTSNPNLYWYRQAAGRGLQLLFYSVGIGQISSEVPQNLSASRPQDRQFILSSKKLLLSDSGFYLCAWRDREKLFFGSGTQLSVL.

The rearrangement joins TRBV29-1 to TRBJ2-7; 10 nucleotides match TRBD1. Trimming at V came to 5 bases and at J to 2 bases, leaving 3 bases not matched to a gene. The germline V gene has CDR1 SQVTM and CDR2 ANQGSEA. This CDR3 region has 13 residues. Here the CDR3 reads CSVRQGAAYEQYF. The CDR3 DNA follows: TGCAGCGTTAGACAGGGGGCGGCCTACGAGCAGTACTTC.

The chain has TRBV6-6 and TRBJ1-4; D is uncertain. This CDR3 has 13 residues. The V end was cut by 7 bases, the J end by 5 bases, with 11 bases between. Germline values: CDR1 MNHNY, CDR2 SVGAGI (reference sequence). CDR3 in DNA: TGTGCCAGCATTAACGAGGGAAATGAAAAACTGTTTTTT. Protein sequence: CASINEGNEKLFF.

For this clone: This same CDR3 is encoded by further DNA sequences in the sample. This sequence joins TRBV5-6 and TRBJ2-5, with 8 positions matching TRBD2. V lost 0 bases and J lost 2; bases outside the gene matches: 0. This CDR3 spans 14 amino acids. The germline gives CDR1 SGHDT, CDR2 YYEEEE. The CDR3 DNA is TGTGCCAGCAGCTTGGGCGGGGGGCAAGAGACCCAGTACTTC. Its translation: CASSLGGGQETQYF. The full variable domain, rest sourced from reference TRBV5-6 and TRBJ2-5, is DAGVTQSPTHLIKTRGQQVTLRCSPKSGHDTVSWYQQALGQGPQFIFQYYEEEERQRGNFPDRFSGHQFPNYSSELNVNALLLGDSALYLCASSLGGGQETQYFGPGTRLLVL.

This rearrangement joins TRBV5-6 to TRBJ1-3; 10 bases map to TRBD1. The CDR3 has 17 residues. Losses at the gene ends were 4 bases for V and 4 bases for J; bases not matched to a gene: 11. Germline V lookup: CDR1 SGHDT, CDR2 YYEEEE. This chain's CDR3 is CASSRGQGLGNGNTIYF. As DNA, the CDR3 is TGTGCCAGCAGCAGGGGACAGGGGCTAGGTAACGGAAACACCATATATTTT. Based on the CDR3 plus reference TRBV5-6 and TRBJ1-3, the full variable domain is DAGVTQSPTHLIKTRGQQVTLRCSPKSGHDTVSWYQQALGQGPQFIFQYYEEEERQRGNFPDRFSGHQFPNYSSELNVNALLLGDSALYLCASSRGQGLGNGNTIYFGEGSWLTVV.

The V call is TRBV14, the J call TRBJ1-5, with TRBD1 as a possible D gene (6 bases). The V gene lost 0 bases and the J gene lost 4 bases, with 7 bases spanning the gap. Germline CDR1 is SGHDN and CDR2 is FVKESK. The CDR3 covers 14 residues. The CDR3 reads CASSQEQGNQPQHF. CDR3 nucleotides: TGTGCCAGCAGCCAAGAGCAGGGGAATCAGCCCCAGCATTTT.

The chain has TRBV5-4 and TRBJ2-7; 8 bases are shared with TRBD2. Trimming removed 7 bases from V and 3 bases from J; junction bases left unmatched: 21. This CDR3 is built from 18 residues. CDR1 and CDR2 (germline): SGHNT, YYREEE (reference sequence). The CDR3: CASGWGAGVTELNYEQYF. The CDR3 DNA reads as TGTGCCAGCGGTTGGGGAGCGGGGGTTACCGAATTAAACTACGAGCAGTACTTC.

CDR3 in amino acids: CATSTPFGDRVLYGYTF. The CDR3 region has the DNA TGTGCCACCAGCACGCCCTTCGGGGACAGGGTTCTCTATGGCTACACCTTC. The chain uses TRBV15 and TRBJ1-2; 9 nucleotides align to TRBD1. V trimming: 4 bases; J trimming: 4 bases; junction bases outside the gene matches: 13. Germline V gives CDR1 LNHNV, CDR2 YYDKDF (reference sequence). The CDR3 is made up of 17 amino acids. Based on the CDR3 plus reference TRBV15 and TRBJ1-2, the full variable domain is DAMVIQNPRYQVTQFGKPVTLSCSQTLNHNVMYWYQQKSSQAPKLLFHYYDKDFNNEADTPDNFQSRRPNTSFCFLDIRSPGLGDTAMYLCATSTPFGDRVLYGYTFGSGTRLTVV.

This rearrangement joins TRBV9 to TRBJ1-3, with 8 bases identical to TRBD1. CDR3 length equals 16 residues. Germline values: CDR1 SGDLS, CDR2 YYNGEE. V was clipped by 4 bases and J by 3 bases; unmatched bases: 9. The CDR3 here is CASSLSTGGGGNTIYF. CDR3 DNA: TGTGCCAGCAGCCTTTCCACAGGGGGTGGTGGAAACACCATATATTTT.

This clone was observed a few times. The chain couples TRBV3-1 (or the pseudogene TRBV3-2) to TRBJ1-6; possible D gene TRBD1, 5 bases. Germline CDR1 reads LGHDT; CDR2 reads YNNKEL (reference sequence). The CDR3 spans 14 residues. Between the trimmed V and J ends, which lost 1 base and 9 bases, there was a span of 10 bases. CDR3 protein: CASSQGGLGSPLHF. In DNA form, the CDR3 reads TGTGCCAGCAGCCAAGGGGGCTTGGGTTCACCCCTCCACTTT.

This chain connects TRBV23-1 to TRBJ2-7; 7 bases are shared with TRBD1. TRBV23-1 is an ORF, with its function uncertain. The CDR3 length is 17 residues. V trimming: 2 bases; J trimming: 4 bases; junction bases outside the gene matches: 14. The DNA of the CDR3 is TGCGCCAGCAGTCAACCAATCATGGGACAGCCTCTATACGAGCAGTACTTC. Translation: CASSQPIMGQPLYEQYF.

The rearrangement uses TRBV18 and TRBJ2-7, with 8 bases matching TRBD1. The germline gives CDR1 KGHSH, CDR2 LQKENI. Losses at the gene ends were 5 bases for V and 3 bases for J; bases not matched to a gene: 9. This CDR3 spans 15 amino acids. CDR3 coding DNA: TGTGCCAGCTCATTCAAAGCCGGGACAGGCTACGAGCAGTACTTC. Amino acid sequence: CASSFKAGTGYEQYF.

As to this clone: One end of the junction does not line up with germline, which may come from a read error. Here the CDR3 reads CASSTTGQYQAQHF. CDR3 bases: TGTGCCAGTAGTACCACAGGACAATATCAGGCCCAGCATTTT. V usage is TRBV19 and J usage is TRBJ1-5; tentative D call: TRBD1 (5 bases). The CDR3 sequence is 14 residues long. Looked up from germline, CDR1 is LNHDA and CDR2 is SQIVND (reference sequence).

The genes are TRBV6-5 and TRBJ1-4; D not resolved. CDR3 length: 11 amino acids. The V end lost 2 bases, the J end lost 8 bases, and 3 bases lay between the germline ends. Germline lookup yields CDR1 MNHEY and CDR2 SVGAGI. The CDR3 sequence: CASSYGEKLFF. In DNA, the CDR3 is TGTGCCAGCAGTTACGGCGAAAAACTGTTTTTT.

This clone was seen only once. The chain is built from TRBV24-1 and TRBJ2-2, with D unclear. The V gene lost 5 bases and the J gene lost 4 bases, with 16 bases spanning the gap. The germline V gene encodes CDR1 KGHDR and CDR2 SFDVKD. The CDR3 is made up of 16 amino acids. This chain's CDR3 is CATSGRHNFLTGELFF. The CDR3 bases are TGTGCCACCAGTGGTAGACACAACTTCCTCACCGGGGAGCTGTTTTTT.

V is TRBV6-5 and J is TRBJ1-5; D is ambiguous. V was clipped by 3 bases and J by 7 bases, with 13 bases between them. Per the germline V gene, CDR1 is MNHEY and CDR2 is SVGAGI. The CDR3 covers 14 residues. This CDR3 reads CASSYSTTGQPQHF. The CDR3 bases are TGTGCCAGCAGTTATTCTACAACCGGGCAGCCCCAGCATTTT.

In its sample, this clone was seen a few times. The V and J genes are TRBV24-1 and TRBJ1-1; D is uncertain. Trimming removed 1 base from V and 3 bases from J, with 11 bases in between. The germline gives CDR1 KGHDR, CDR2 SFDVKD. This CDR3 is 15 amino acids long. The CDR3, as DNA: TGTGCCACCAGTGATTTAGAGGGAGAGGACACTGAAGCTTTCTTT. It encodes CATSDLEGEDTEAFF.

The rearrangement joins TRBV2 to TRBJ2-6; 9 bases line up with TRBD1. CDR1 SNHLY and CDR2 FYNNEI come from the germline V gene. This CDR3 has 18 amino acids. V gave up 1 base and J gave up 4 bases; unmatched junction bases: 8. CDR3 nucleotide sequence: TGTGCCAGCAGTGAAGTCACCGGACAGGGGACCGGGGCCAACGTCCTGACTTTC. This gives the protein CASSEVTGQGTGANVLTF.

V gene TRBV11-2 combines with J gene TRBJ2-3; 12 bases align to TRBD2. J was trimmed by 5 bases and V by 5 bases; bases with no gene match: 8. CDR1 and CDR2 from the germline V gene are SGHAT and FQNNGV. The CDR3 is 16 amino acids. For the CDR3, the DNA is TGTGCCAGCAGCGAAGAACTAGCGGGGGGTGGAGATACGCAGTATTTT. Its translation: CASSEELAGGGDTQYF.

The rearrangement joins TRBV9 to TRBJ2-7, with 8 bases aligning to TRBD1. The CDR3 loop spans 16 amino acids. Germline CDR1 is SGDLS and CDR2 is YYNGEE. The junction had 9 bases not matched to a gene; V was cut back by 4 bases and J by 0 bases. This CDR3 reads CASSPTGTGLSYEQYF. Here the CDR3 DNA reads TGTGCCAGCAGCCCAACAGGGACAGGCCTCTCCTACGAGCAGTACTTC.

The rearrangement links TRBV28 to TRBJ2-7, with D possibly being TRBD2 (6 bases). With 3 bases removed from V and 8 bases from J, the gap between germline ends came to 20 bases. This CDR3 is 15 amino acids long. The germline CDR1 and CDR2 sequences are MDHEN and SYDVKM. The DNA of the CDR3 is TGTGCCAGCAGTTTTACCTGGGACGGGGGTTACAAGCAGTACTTC. Translated: CASSFTWDGGYKQYF.

Only a few counts were recorded for this clone. The chain has TRBV2 and TRBJ1-2; possible D gene TRBD1, 5 bases. The ends were cut back, 4 bases at V and 5 bases at J, with 5 bases in the middle. This CDR3 contains 11 residues. Per the germline V gene, CDR1 is SNHLY and CDR2 is FYNNEI. The CDR3 loop reads CASSGQYGYTF. The CDR3, as DNA: TGTGCCAGCAGTGGACAGTATGGCTACACCTTC.

This chain joins TRBV6-2 or TRBV6-3 and TRBJ1-5; unclear D gene. V lost 0 bases and J lost 6, with 9 bases in between. This CDR3 is built from 14 residues. Per the germline V gene, CDR1 is MNHEY and CDR2 is SVGEGT. CDR3 sequence: CASSYSSSSQPQHF. CDR3 nucleotide sequence: TGTGCCAGCAGTTACTCCAGTTCCAGTCAGCCCCAGCATTTT.